This TCR beta chain was profiled in a study of T cell changes during pregnancy in multiple sclerosis. Profiled with immunoSEQ multiplex PCR; TCRdb holds only in-frame clones, not every one. The table has about 24,000 clones, 85% seen once. This receptor was taken from a female donor in good health, enrolled as a control in a pregnancy study. The starting material was CD8+ T cells from peripheral blood mononuclear cells, obtained in the first trimester of pregnancy.

Written as DNA, the CDR3 is TGCGCCAGCAGCCGTGGAACAGGGGCCTACGAGCAGTACTTC. It specifies CASSRGTGAYEQYF. This chain connects TRBV4-3 to TRBJ2-7, with 7 bases fitting TRBD1. The CDR3 runs 14 residues. The V gene end was trimmed by 4 bases and the J gene end by 2 bases; junction bases not matched to a gene: 5. Germline values: CDR1 LGHNA, CDR2 YSLEER.